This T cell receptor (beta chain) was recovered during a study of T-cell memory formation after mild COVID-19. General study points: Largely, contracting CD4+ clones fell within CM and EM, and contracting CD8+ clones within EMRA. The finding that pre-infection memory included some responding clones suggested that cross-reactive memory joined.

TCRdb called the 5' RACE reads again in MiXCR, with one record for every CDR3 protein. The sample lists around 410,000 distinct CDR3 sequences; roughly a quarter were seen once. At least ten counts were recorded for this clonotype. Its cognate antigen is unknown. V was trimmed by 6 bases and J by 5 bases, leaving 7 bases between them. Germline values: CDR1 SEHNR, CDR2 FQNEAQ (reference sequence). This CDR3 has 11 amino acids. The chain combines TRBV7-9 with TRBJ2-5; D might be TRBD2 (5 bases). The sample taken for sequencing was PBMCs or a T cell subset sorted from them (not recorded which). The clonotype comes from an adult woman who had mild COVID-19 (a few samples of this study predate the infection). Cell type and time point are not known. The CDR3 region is CASRWRETQYF. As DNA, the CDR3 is TGTGCCAGCAGATGGAGGGAGACCCAGTACTTC.